One sample yielded the 4 T cell receptor beta chains listed below, sequenced in a study of T cell responses to AZD1222 COVID-19 vaccine. Assay used: immunoSEQ multiplex PCR; TCRdb lists only in-frame clones, some missing. The sample records 150,000 or so clones, about 94% being singletons. Material: peripheral blood, obtained on day 0 of AZD1222 vaccination. Receptors originate from an adult in good health.

V usage is TRBV27 and J usage is TRBJ2-1; maybe TRBD1 (5 bases). The V end was cut by 4 bases, the J end by 7 bases, with 14 bases between. From germline, CDR1 is MNHEY and CDR2 SMNVEV (reference sequence). The CDR3 spans 14 residues. Written as DNA, the CDR3 is TGTGCCAGCAGTTCTCGGACAAGGCGAAATGAGCAGTTCTTC. The encoded protein is CASSSRTRRNEQFF.

This rearrangement joins TRBV7-3 to TRBJ2-7, with a tentative D call TRBD1 (7 bases). CDR1 and CDR2 from the germline V gene are SGHTA and FQGTGA. V was clipped by 1 base and J by 2 bases, with 9 bases between them. CDR3 length: 14 residues. The CDR3, as DNA: TGTGCCAGCAGCTTAAGCGGGACAGCCTACGAGCAGTACTTC. The encoded protein is CASSLSGTAYEQYF.

This clone was found a few times. This chain links TRBV9 with TRBJ2-3; TRBD2 matches 7 bases. Germline V gene lookup returns CDR1 SGDLS and CDR2 YYNGEE. V gave up 2 bases and J gave up 1 base; unmatched junction bases: 4. This CDR3 contains 15 residues. The CDR3 here is CASSVGSGGTDTQYF. In DNA, the CDR3 is TGTGCCAGCAGCGTGGGGAGCGGGGGCACAGATACGCAGTATTTT.

The J gene is TRBJ1-3, the V gene TRBV19; D possibly corresponds to TRBD1 (5 bases). This CDR3 has 13 amino acids. Per the germline V gene, CDR1 is LNHDA and CDR2 is SQIVND (reference sequence). The V and J ends lost 2 bases and 8 bases respectively, with 10 bases between them. Here the CDR3 DNA reads TGTGCCAGTAGTATAACCGGGGGTGACACCATATATTTT. This encodes CASSITGGDTIYF.